The 32 T cell receptor beta chains listed next were all sequenced from one sample in a study of shared clonotypes between healthy human individuals. The assay was immunoSEQ multiplex PCR, and TCRdb's table has in-frame clones only and misses some. The sample shows under 650,000 clones, 96% of them seen only once. The sample taken for sequencing was naive CD4+ T cells sorted from blood. Subset here: CD45RA+ positively selected. The receptors come from a woman aged 30 to 39 in good health.

The chain employs TRBV10-3 and TRBJ1-3; D is ambiguous. The germline V and J ends were trimmed by 6 bases and 0 bases, with 6 bases remaining between them. Germline lookup yields CDR1 ENHRY and CDR2 SYGVKD. This CDR3 is built from 13 residues. Here the CDR3 reads CAIRSDSGNTIYF. The CDR3 region has the DNA TGTGCCATCAGGTCGGACTCTGGAAACACCATATATTTT.

The chain is built from TRBV7-3 and TRBJ1-1; D not resolved. V lost 4 bases, J lost 1 base, and 10 bases lay in between. The CDR3 is 14 amino acids. Germline V gene sequence: CDR1 SGHTA, CDR2 FQGTGA. CDR3 bases: TGTGCCAGCAGCTCTGGCGGCGGGAACACTGAAGCTTTCTTT. It is translated as CASSSGGGNTEAFF.

The rearrangement links TRBV5-6 to TRBJ1-4, with D possibly TRBD1 on 5 matching bases. This CDR3 region has 15 residues. The V end was cut by 2 bases, the J end by 3 bases, with 11 bases between. Germline V gives CDR1 SGHDT, CDR2 YYEEEE. The CDR3 reads CASSLYGGPNEKLFF. In DNA form, the CDR3 reads TGTGCCAGCAGCTTATATGGGGGACCTAATGAAAAACTGTTTTTT.

The V call is TRBV7-2, the J call TRBJ2-7; D is undetermined. Germline V gives CDR1 SGHTA, CDR2 FQGNSA. V was shortened by 5 bases and J by 6 bases, with 14 bases between the two germline ends. The CDR3 covers 13 residues. Here the CDR3 reads CASSLPSMVEQYF. In DNA, the CDR3 is TGTGCCAGCAGCCTCCCCAGTATGGTCGAGCAGTACTTC.

The rearrangement joins TRBV28 to TRBJ1-3, with a weak D call TRBD1 (5 bases). V gave up 3 bases and J gave up 1 base, with 7 bases separating them. The CDR3 length is 14 residues. CDR1 and CDR2 (germline): MDHEN, SYDVKM. The CDR3: CASSFPGSGNTIYF. The CDR3 coding sequence is TGTGCCAGCAGTTTTCCAGGGTCTGGAAACACCATATATTTT.

V usage is TRBV5-1 and J usage is TRBJ1-1, with a weak D call TRBD1 (5 bases). This CDR3 spans 16 amino acids. The V and J ends lost 3 bases and 6 bases respectively, with 21 bases between them. CDR1 and CDR2 from the germline V gene are SGHRS and YFSETQ. CDR3 coding DNA: TGCGCCAGCAGCTCTCCCAGAAAAATAGGGGATTCTGAAGCTTTCTTT. It specifies CASSSPRKIGDSEAFF.

A single count supports this clone. The rearrangement links TRBV29-1 to TRBJ1-1; D remains unclear. The germline V gene has CDR1 SQVTM and CDR2 ANQGSEA. Trimming removed 3 bases from V and 6 bases from J, with 8 bases in between. This CDR3 has 11 amino acids. This chain's CDR3 is CSVEPGSEAFF. DNA for the CDR3: TGCAGCGTTGAGCCGGGCTCTGAAGCTTTCTTT.

This clone was detected once. The rearrangement links TRBV5-1 to TRBJ1-1; TRBD1 matches 7 bases. V was pared by 4 bases and J by 2 bases, with 8 bases of the junction left unmatched. CDR1 and CDR2 (germline): SGHRS, YFSETQ. CDR3 size: 15 residues. In DNA, the CDR3 is TGCGCCAGCAGCCCGGAGGAGGGGGCAAACACTGAAGCTTTCTTT. Its protein is CASSPEEGANTEAFF.

This chain connects TRBV6-6 to TRBJ1-2; 10 bases line up with TRBD1. V dropped 4 bases and J dropped 3; count of bases not matched to a gene: 8. The CDR3 runs to 16 residues. Germline CDR1 is MNHNY and CDR2 is SVGAGI (reference sequence). Here the CDR3 DNA reads TGTGCCAGCAGTTGGCCTAGGGACAGGGGATACTATGGCTACACCTTC. This encodes CASSWPRDRGYYGYTF.

This clone appeared once. This sequence joins TRBV27 and TRBJ2-5, with D possibly being TRBD1 (5 bases). The J call is uncertain, as TRBJ2-7 better fits the DNA end. There are 15 residues in the CDR3. Germline V lookup: CDR1 MNHEY, CDR2 SMNVEV (reference sequence). This CDR3 reads CASSFQGNVFFEQYF. As DNA, the CDR3 is TGTGCCAGCAGTTTCCAGGGTAATGTATTCTTCGAGCAGTACTTC.

This chain uses TRBV28 with TRBJ1-5, with a weak D call TRBD1 (6 bases). V was trimmed by 7 bases and J by 4 bases, leaving 14 bases between them. CDR3 length: 14 residues. Germline CDR1 is MDHEN and CDR2 is SYDVKM. The CDR3: CASTTGTPNQPQHF. The DNA of the CDR3 is TGTGCCAGCACCACCGGGACACCGAATCAGCCCCAGCATTTT.

V and J are TRBV28 and TRBJ2-7; 8 nucleotides align to TRBD1. This CDR3 comprises 15 residues. Germline CDR1 reads MDHEN; CDR2 reads SYDVKM. With 10 bases clipped from V and 0 bases from J, the junction kept 11 bases outside the gene matches. Here the CDR3 DNA reads TGTGCCATCTCCACTCCCGGGACAGGCTCCTACGAGCAGTACTTC. This codes for CAISTPGTGSYEQYF.

V and J are TRBV4-1 and TRBJ1-2; no reliable D call. Trimming left V 1 base short and J 8 bases short, with 17 bases between. The germline V gene has CDR1 MGHRA and CDR2 YSYEKL. The CDR3 extends over 15 amino acids. CDR3 residues: CASSQANPQVRGYTF. As DNA, the CDR3 is TGCGCCAGCAGCCAAGCAAATCCACAAGTACGCGGCTACACCTTC.

The gene calls are TRBV5-1 and TRBJ2-7; the D is unclear. Trimming removed 2 bases at V and 2 bases at J, with 8 bases between. The CDR3 runs 13 residues. CDR1 and CDR2 from the germline V gene are SGHRS and YFSETQ. The CDR3 DNA is TGCGCCAGCAGCTTCGAACTCCCCTACGAGCAGTACTTC. This gives the protein CASSFELPYEQYF. The entire variable domain, with the rest obtained from reference TRBV5-1 and TRBJ2-7, is as follows: KAGVTQTPRYLIKTRGQQVTLSCSPISGHRSVSWYQQTPGQGLQFLFEYFSETQRNKGNFPGRFSGRQFSNSRSEMNVSTLELGDSALYLCASSFELPYEQYFGPGTRLTVT.

Details on this clone: The sample contains more than one DNA sequence encoding this CDR3. The chain links TRBV5-1 to TRBJ1-1; D may be TRBD1 (5 bases). The CDR3 is 14 residues long. In germline, CDR1 is SGHRS, CDR2 YFSETQ. The V and J ends lost 0 bases and 1 base respectively, with 7 bases between them. The CDR3 protein is CASSLGQPNTEAFF. The CDR3 DNA reads as TGCGCCAGCAGCTTGGGACAGCCGAACACTGAAGCTTTCTTT.

The rearrangement links TRBV11-1 to TRBJ2-7; weak D call: TRBD1 (5 bases). Germline values: CDR1 SGHAT, CDR2 FQDESV (reference sequence). The CDR3 totals 13 residues. V was trimmed by 3 bases and J by 5 bases, leaving 11 bases between them. The CDR3 spells CASSFVQGDEQYF. The DNA of the CDR3 is TGTGCCAGCAGCTTTGTCCAGGGTGACGAGCAGTACTTC.

The chain employs TRBV7-2 and TRBJ2-5; D is tentatively TRBD1 or TRBD2 (6 bases each). Germline CDR1 and CDR2: SGHTA and FQGNSA. V was trimmed by 7 bases and J by 5 bases, leaving 29 bases between them. The length of the CDR3 is 18 residues. The CDR3, as DNA: TGTGCCAGCACCGACGTCGGGGGCACCGGGTTTCGGGGGGAGACCCAGTACTTC. It is translated as CASTDVGGTGFRGETQYF.

The chain uses TRBV25-1 and TRBJ2-1, with TRBD1 matching over 9 bases. This CDR3 comprises 16 residues. From germline, CDR1 is MGHDK and CDR2 SYGVNS. Trimming at V came to 2 bases and at J to 6 bases, leaving 8 bases not matched to a gene. CDR3 sequence reads: CASSEVGTGRRNEQFF. The CDR3 nucleotides read TGTGCCAGCAGTGAAGTGGGGACAGGGAGGCGCAATGAGCAGTTCTTC. The whole variable domain, filled in from reference TRBV25-1 and TRBJ2-1, reads EADIYQTPRYLVIGTGKKITLECSQTMGHDKMYWYQQDPGMELHLIHYSYGVNSTEKGDLSSESTVSRIRTEHFPLTLESARPSHTSQYLCASSEVGTGRRNEQFFGPGTRLTVL.

The chain recombines TRBV5-1 with TRBJ2-3; D is possibly TRBD1 or TRBD2 (6 bases each). The CDR3 totals 14 residues. The V gene lost 5 bases and the J gene lost 1 base, with 11 bases spanning the gap. Germline lookup yields CDR1 SGHRS and CDR2 YFSETQ. The CDR3 nucleotides read TGCGCCAGCAGTACAAGGGGGGGCACAGATACGCAGTATTTT. It translates to CASSTRGGTDTQYF.

The CDR3: CASSYSGSITGELFF. The CDR3 coding sequence is TGTGCCAGCAGTTATAGCGGGAGTATAACCGGGGAGCTGTTTTTT. The J gene is TRBJ2-2, the V gene TRBV28; 9 nucleotides line up with TRBD2. V lost 4 bases and J lost 5; bases outside the gene matches: 5. The CDR3 covers 15 residues. CDR1 is MDHEN and CDR2 is SYDVKM in the germline V gene.

The chain joins TRBV5-1 to TRBJ2-7; TRBD2 agrees at 10 bases. The V gene end was trimmed by 5 bases and the J gene end by 3 bases; junction bases not matched to a gene: 11. Germline V CDR1 and CDR2: SGHRS, YFSETQ. This CDR3 comprises 16 residues. CDR3 protein: CASSLAGVSLNYEQYF. The CDR3 bases are TGCGCCAGCAGTCTAGCGGGAGTTTCCTTGAACTACGAGCAGTACTTC.

V gene TRBV6-5 combines with J gene TRBJ2-5; 7 bases are shared with TRBD1. The end of the DNA aligns better with TRBJ2-7, so the J call may be wrong. CDR1 MNHEY and CDR2 SVGAGI come from the germline V gene. The CDR3 is made up of 16 amino acids. The CDR3 loop reads CASSYSNQGQEYEQYF. The DNA for the CDR3 is TGTGCCAGCAGTTACTCGAATCAAGGACAGGAATACGAGCAGTACTTC.

The chain links TRBV7-9 to TRBJ2-3, with D possibly being TRBD1 (5 bases). V dropped 2 bases and J dropped 3 bases, with 12 bases sitting between them. CDR3 length equals 15 residues. Germline V lookup: CDR1 SEHNR, CDR2 FQNEAQ (reference sequence). This CDR3 reads CASSLSRGPTDTQYF. As DNA, the CDR3 is TGTGCCAGCAGCTTAAGTAGGGGCCCTACAGATACGCAGTATTTT.

Note on this clone: This same CDR3 is encoded by further DNA sequences in the sample. This chain connects TRBV5-1 to TRBJ2-3; a possible D gene is TRBD1 (5 bases). V gave up 4 bases and J gave up 2 bases, with 11 bases separating them. Germline V gene sequence: CDR1 SGHRS, CDR2 YFSETQ. This CDR3 is built from 14 residues. The CDR3 loop reads CASSLDRTTDTQYF. CDR3 coding DNA: TGCGCCAGCAGCCTCGACAGAACCACAGATACGCAGTATTTT.

The chain employs TRBV14 and TRBJ2-1; D unclear. Germline CDR1 reads SGHDN; CDR2 reads FVKESK. The CDR3 length is 14 residues. Trimming stripped 4 bases from V and 4 bases from J, with 11 bases between. The CDR3 region is CASSPPGLYNEQFF. The CDR3 bases are TGTGCCAGCAGCCCACCGGGTTTGTACAATGAGCAGTTCTTC. Using reference TRBV14 and TRBJ2-1 for the parts outside the CDR3, the full variable domain is EAGVTQFPSHSVIEKGQTVTLRCDPISGHDNLYWYRRVMGKEIKFLLHFVKESKQDESGMPNNRFLAERTGGTYSTLKVQPAELEDSGVYFCASSPPGLYNEQFFGPGTRLTVL.

The rearrangement joins TRBV28 to TRBJ2-7; TRBD2 is a possible D gene (6 bases). Trimming pared 5 bases from V and 4 bases from J, leaving 15 bases between. Germline CDR1 reads MDHEN; CDR2 reads SYDVKM. The CDR3 has 14 amino acids. For the CDR3, the DNA is TGTGCCAGCAGTCCAGGAGGGAGCGGGTACGAGCAGTACTTC. Encoded protein: CASSPGGSGYEQYF.

The rearrangement joins TRBV27 to TRBJ2-7; 8 nucleotides line up with TRBD1. Germline CDR1 is MNHEY and CDR2 is SMNVEV (reference sequence). V lost 6 bases, J lost 5 bases, and 9 bases stayed unmatched. There are 14 residues in the CDR3. The CDR3, as DNA: TGTGCCAGCAGCCAAGGACAGGGCGGTAACGAGCAGTACTTC. As protein: CASSQGQGGNEQYF.

A single count supports this clone. The gene calls are TRBV5-4 and TRBJ2-2; 8 bases are a match to TRBD1. V dropped 4 bases and J dropped 3; count of bases not matched to a gene: 5. In germline, CDR1 is SGHNT, CDR2 YYREEE (reference sequence). The CDR3 contains 15 residues. For the CDR3, the DNA is TGTGCCAGCAGCCAAGAGGACAGGGACACCGGGGAGCTGTTTTTT. The encoded protein is CASSQEDRDTGELFF.

This chain joins TRBV6-5 and TRBJ2-3; 10 positions match TRBD1. The V gene's germline CDR1 is MNHEY and CDR2 SVGAGI. Trimming took 2 bases from V and 2 from J; bases not matched to a gene: 1. The CDR3 covers 15 residues. CDR3 amino acids: CASSYDRGPTDTQYF. The CDR3 nucleotides read TGTGCCAGCAGTTACGACAGGGGGCCCACAGATACGCAGTATTTT.

This rearrangement joins TRBV5-1 to TRBJ1-2; 8 bases line up with TRBD1. Per germline, CDR1 SGHRS and CDR2 YFSETQ. The CDR3 runs 16 residues. V lost 0 bases and J lost 1; bases outside the gene matches: 5. The CDR3 loop reads CASSLARDRYNYGYTF. The CDR3 bases are TGCGCCAGCAGCTTGGCCCGGGACAGGTATAACTATGGCTACACCTTC.

The CDR3 nucleotides are TGTGCCAGCAGTGACCCGGGACAGGGGGGACAGACCCAGTACTTC. It yields the protein CASSDPGQGGQTQYF. The rearrangement uses TRBV28 and TRBJ2-5, with 11 bases matching TRBD1. Trimming took 5 bases from V and 6 from J; bases not matched to a gene: 8. CDR1 MDHEN and CDR2 SYDVKM come from the germline V gene. CDR3 length: 15 amino acids.

This chain links TRBV19 with TRBJ1-5; D is ambiguous. The CDR3 is 15 residues long. Germline V gene lookup returns CDR1 LNHDA and CDR2 SQIVND (reference sequence). V lost 4 bases and J lost 7, with 17 bases in between. The CDR3 DNA sequence: TGTGCCAGTAGTAGGGAGACACGGGAGGAGCAGCCCCAGCATTTT. This gives the protein CASSRETREEQPQHF.